This note documents a single TCR beta chain sequence. Its antigen is not known. The data derive from a study of vaccination and CD4 T cells after COVID-19. As for the study in general: Collection of post-COVID samples occurred a median about 100 days after diagnosis, spanning a range of 35 to 161. Points from the study as a whole: The appearance of a median approximately 90% of reactive clones in convalescent patients occurred only post-vaccination. A nonsignificant rise from approximately 21 to 38 was seen in the median number of SARS-CoV-2-reactive clonotypes.

Sequence data for DNA of cultured CD4+ T cells were generated by the Oncomine TCR Beta short-read assay. TCRdb independently ran MiXCR on the PCR reads; one entry per CDR3 protein. In the table there are more than 10,000 distinct CDR3 sequences, roughly two thirds of which are singletons. V gave up 1 base and J gave up 2 bases, with 13 bases separating them. Germline V CDR1 and CDR2: SGHVS, FNYEAQ. The CDR3 totals 16 residues. Regarding treatment: roughly nine-day PBMC culture with coronavirus spike peptide pools or control peptides (ViraFEST assay). V is TRBV7-6 and J is TRBJ2-3, with D possibly TRBD1 on 6 matching bases. The source material was CD4+ T cells from blood, cultured in vitro. The origin of this receptor is a human donor who had recovered from COVID-19. The CDR3 reads CASSLVDGTLTDTQYF. CDR3 in DNA: TGTGCCAGCAGCTTAGTCGACGGGACACTCACAGATACGCAGTATTTT.